The clone carrying this TCR beta chain was observed a single time. Its antigen is not identified. Measured with immunoSEQ multiplex PCR; TCRdb has only the in-frame clones, and not every one. The sample lists about 76,000 clones; roughly 90% were seen once. Trimming removed 4 bases at V and 4 bases at J, with 13 bases between. This CDR3 region has 15 residues. Germline V gene data show CDR1 as SGHAT and CDR2 as FQNNGV. The sample comes from a study of T cell responses to AZD1222 COVID-19 vaccine. Whole-study results and caveats: Spike-specific TCR repertoires showed rising breadth and depth after two AZD1222 doses. Repertoires were collected only later (after the peak T cell response had occurred). The study reported that nearly half of spike-specific TCRs target unmutated variant regions. Donors were largely white British and mainly female; clonal diversity was possibly underestimated.

This chain connects TRBV11-2 to TRBJ1-4; no definite D call. This specimen was peripheral blood, taken on day 0 of AZD1222 vaccination. The clonotype comes from an adult in good health. Written as DNA, the CDR3 is TGTGCCAGCAGCTCCCCCCGACGGAGTAATGAAAAACTGTTTTTT. This codes for CASSSPRRSNEKLFF.